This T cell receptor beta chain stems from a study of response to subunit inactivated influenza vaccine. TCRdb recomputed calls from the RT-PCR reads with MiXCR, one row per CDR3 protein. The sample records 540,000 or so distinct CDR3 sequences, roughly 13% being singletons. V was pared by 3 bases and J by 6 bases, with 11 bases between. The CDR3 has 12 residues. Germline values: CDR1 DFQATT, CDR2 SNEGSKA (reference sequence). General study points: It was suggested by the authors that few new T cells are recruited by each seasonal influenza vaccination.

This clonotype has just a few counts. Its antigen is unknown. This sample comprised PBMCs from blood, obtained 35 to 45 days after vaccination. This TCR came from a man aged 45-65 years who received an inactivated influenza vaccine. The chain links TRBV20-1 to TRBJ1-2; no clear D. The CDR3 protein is CSASAQNDGYTF. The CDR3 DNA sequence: TGCAGTGCTAGCGCACAGAACGATGGCTACACCTTC.